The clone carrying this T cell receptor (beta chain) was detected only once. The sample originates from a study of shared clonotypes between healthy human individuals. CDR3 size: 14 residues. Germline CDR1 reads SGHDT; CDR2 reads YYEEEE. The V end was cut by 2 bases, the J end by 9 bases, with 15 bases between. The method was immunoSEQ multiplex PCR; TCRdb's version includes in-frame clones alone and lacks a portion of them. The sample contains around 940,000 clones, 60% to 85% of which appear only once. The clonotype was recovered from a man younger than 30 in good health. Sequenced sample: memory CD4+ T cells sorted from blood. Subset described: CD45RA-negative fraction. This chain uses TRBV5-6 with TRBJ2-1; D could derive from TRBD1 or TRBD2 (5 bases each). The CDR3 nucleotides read TGTGCCAGCAGCTTACCCGGGACGTTCAGTGAGCAGTTCTTC. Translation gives CASSLPGTFSEQFF.